This passage covers 20 T cell receptor beta chains from one sample sequenced in a study of T-cell reconstitution after alpha-beta-depleted transplantation in children. Preparation of the TCRbeta library used unique molecular identifiers. Using its own MiXCR run on the PCR reads, TCRdb lists one record per CDR3 protein. The repertoire holds about 980,000 distinct CDR3 sequences, with 25% to 35% as singletons. The sample was PBMCs, mostly from graft donor cells, taken 360 days after TCRalphabeta/CD19-depleted stem cell transplant. The receptors originated from a boy younger than two who had a stem cell transplant for SCID, so the T cells may come from the graft donor.

This clonotype was detected once. The rearrangement joins TRBV6-2 or TRBV6-3 to TRBJ2-2; weak D call: TRBD1 (5 bases). The length of the CDR3 is 16 residues. CDR1 and CDR2 (germline): MNHEY, SVGEGT. The V end was cut by 10 bases, the J end by 6 bases, with 24 bases between. CDR3 amino acids: CATAPSHWGLSGELFF. The CDR3 DNA sequence: TGTGCCACCGCGCCGTCTCATTGGGGCCTTTCCGGGGAGCTGTTTTTT.

This clonotype was counted between two and nine times. The V and J genes are TRBV7-9 and TRBJ2-3; TRBD2 agrees at 9 bases. Germline loops: CDR1 SEHNR, CDR2 FQNEAQ (reference sequence). The CDR3 is made up of 16 amino acids. Losses at the gene ends were 5 bases for V and 5 bases for J; bases not matched to a gene: 11. The CDR3 nucleotides read TGTGCCAGCAGCCCCCTGCGGGGGGGCCGAGGAGATACGCAGTATTTT. It encodes CASSPLRGGRGDTQYF. The full variable domain, with the rest looked up from reference TRBV7-9 and TRBJ2-3, is DTGVSQNPRHKITKRGQNVTFRCDPISEHNRLYWYRQTLGQGPEFLTYFQNEAQLEKSRLLSDRFSAERPKGSFSTLEIQRTEQGDSAMYLCASSPLRGGRGDTQYFGPGTRLTVL.

There are a few counts of this clonotype. V usage is TRBV28 and J usage is TRBJ2-7; D unresolved. Germline-derived CDR1 and CDR2 are MDHEN and SYDVKM. This CDR3 is built from 12 residues. Between the trimmed V and J ends, which lost 6 bases and 6 bases, there was a span of 12 bases. Written as DNA, the CDR3 is TGTGCCAGCAGCCCCGAACAGTCCGAGCAGTACTTC. Amino acid sequence: CASSPEQSEQYF.

The chain links TRBV6-5 to TRBJ2-1; 8 nucleotides match TRBD1. The junction had 6 bases not matched to a gene; V was cut back by 4 bases and J by 7 bases. Germline-derived CDR1 and CDR2 are MNHEY and SVGAGI. CDR3 length: 14 amino acids. CDR3 DNA: TGTGCCAGCAGTTGGACAGGGTTTAGGAATGAGCAGTTCTTC. It translates to CASSWTGFRNEQFF.

The table lists this clonotype with a few counts. This chain uses TRBV7-3 with TRBJ1-1, with 8 positions matching TRBD1. CDR1 and CDR2 (germline): SGHTA, FQGTGA. The CDR3 length is 14 residues. V was pared by 6 bases and J by 5 bases, with 8 bases of the junction left unmatched. The CDR3 loop reads CASRPTGVRTEAFF. DNA for the CDR3: TGTGCCAGCAGACCGACAGGGGTACGGACTGAAGCTTTCTTT. Drawing the rest from reference TRBV7-3 and TRBJ1-1, the complete variable domain is GAGVSQTPSNKVTEKGKYVELRCDPISGHTALYWYRQSLGQGPEFLIYFQGTGAADDSGLPNDRFFAVRPEGSVSTLKIQRTERGDSAVYLCASRPTGVRTEAFFGQGTRLTVV.

This chain connects TRBV7-6 to TRBJ2-7; possible D gene TRBD1, 6 bases. Germline-derived CDR1 and CDR2 are SGHVS and FNYEAQ. This CDR3 is 14 amino acids long. Trimming stripped 5 bases from V and 0 bases from J, with 11 bases between. CDR3 loop: CASSRGTNSYEQYF. The CDR3 DNA reads as TGTGCCAGCAGCCGAGGGACAAACTCCTACGAGCAGTACTTC.

The chain links TRBV11-2 to TRBJ1-1; D remains ambiguous. The V and J ends lost 1 base and 11 bases respectively, with 17 bases between them. The CDR3 has 14 residues. Germline V gene data show CDR1 as SGHAT and CDR2 as FQNNGV. As DNA, the CDR3 is TGTGCCAGCAGCTTAGTTTTCGGAGGCGGGATCGCTTTCTTT. Its protein is CASSLVFGGGIAFF.

This sequence joins TRBV4-1 and TRBJ1-1; the D is unclear. The CDR3 consists of 16 residues. Per germline, CDR1 MGHRA and CDR2 YSYEKL. With 0 bases removed from V and 4 bases from J, the gap between germline ends came to 15 bases. CDR3 in amino acids: CASSQDLRILSTEAFF. DNA for the CDR3: TGCGCCAGCAGCCAAGATCTACGGATCCTTAGCACTGAAGCTTTCTTT.

J is TRBJ1-5 and V is TRBV4-1; a weak D match, TRBD1 (6 bases). Germline V lookup: CDR1 MGHRA, CDR2 YSYEKL. The CDR3 extends over 16 amino acids. Trimming stripped 0 bases from V and 0 bases from J, with 9 bases between. CDR3 protein: CASSQDGRGSNQPQHF. CDR3 in DNA: TGCGCCAGCAGCCAAGATGGCAGGGGTAGCAATCAGCCCCAGCATTTT.

This clonotype was seen only once. V usage is TRBV7-9 and J usage is TRBJ2-3; 9 bases map to TRBD2. V gave up 5 bases and J gave up 2 bases; unmatched junction bases: 5. The CDR3 is 15 amino acids. CDR1 and CDR2 (germline): SEHNR, FQNEAQ (reference sequence). The CDR3: CASSHGLANTDTQYF. DNA for the CDR3: TGTGCCAGCAGCCACGGACTAGCGAACACAGATACGCAGTATTTT.

This clonotype has just a few counts. This chain connects TRBV25-1 to TRBJ2-1; 8 bases are a match to TRBD2. The CDR3 is 15 amino acids. Germline CDR1 and CDR2: MGHDK and SYGVNS. J gave up 4 bases and V 4 bases, and 6 bases lay outside the gene matches. CDR3 sequence: CASSAAGTRYNEQFF. The CDR3 region has the DNA TGTGCCAGCAGTGCCGCCGGGACTAGGTACAATGAGCAGTTCTTC.

V and J are TRBV7-2 and TRBJ1-2, with 8 positions matching TRBD1. Trimming at V came to 1 base and at J to 6 bases, leaving 7 bases not matched to a gene. Germline CDR1 reads SGHTA; CDR2 reads FQGNSA. The CDR3 consists of 15 residues. The CDR3 DNA reads TGTGCCAGCAGCTTAGTATCCGGACAGGGAAATGGCTACACCTTC. This codes for CASSLVSGQGNGYTF.

This clonotype has more than one count but fewer than ten. The rearrangement links TRBV18 to TRBJ2-7; D is perhaps TRBD1 or TRBD2 (5 bases each). Germline V gene sequence: CDR1 KGHSH, CDR2 LQKENI. CDR3 length: 16 amino acids. V gave up 3 bases and J gave up 3 bases, with 18 bases separating them. CDR3 sequence reads: CASSPHGRVAIYEQYF. Written as DNA, the CDR3 is TGTGCCAGCTCACCCCACGGCAGGGTAGCGATCTACGAGCAGTACTTC.

DNA for the CDR3: TGTGCCAGCTCGCAGAGTCACTCTGGGGCCAACGTCCTGACTTTC. Amino acids: CASSQSHSGANVLTF. The chain carries TRBV18 and TRBJ2-6; D is undetermined. Germline loops: CDR1 KGHSH, CDR2 LQKENI. V was trimmed by 6 bases and J by 0 bases, leaving 9 bases between them. The CDR3 has 15 residues.

This clonotype has only a few counts. This chain connects TRBV12-3 or TRBV12-4 to TRBJ1-4; tentatively, D is TRBD1 (5 bases). Deletions cut 7 bases from V and 10 bases from J, with 19 bases between. This CDR3 comprises 14 residues. DNA of the CDR3: TGTGCCAGCACCCGCGGGATGACAGTCGGAAAACTGTTTTTT. Translation gives CASTRGMTVGKLFF.

This clonotype appeared a few times. V gene TRBV7-2 combines with J gene TRBJ2-1; TRBD2 agrees at 7 bases. Per germline, CDR1 SGHTA and CDR2 FQGNSA. Trimming cost V 2 bases and J 1 base; bases outside gene matches: 2. This CDR3 has 15 amino acids. The CDR3 region is CASSLFSGSYNEQFF. The CDR3 DNA follows: TGTGCCAGCAGCTTATTTAGCGGGTCCTACAATGAGCAGTTCTTC. The variable domain in full, with the rest retrieved from reference TRBV7-2 and TRBJ2-1, is GAGVSQSPSNKVTEKGKDVELRCDPISGHTALYWYRQSLGQGLEFLIYFQGNSAPDKSGLPSDRFSAERTGGSVSTLTIQRTQQEDSAVYLCASSLFSGSYNEQFFGPGTRLTVL.

The V gene is TRBV5-1, the J gene TRBJ2-5; D is undetermined. Trimming removed 4 bases from V and 3 bases from J, with 16 bases in between. Germline V gene sequence: CDR1 SGHRS, CDR2 YFSETQ. The CDR3 totals 15 residues. The CDR3 loop is CASSVLGRVEETQYF. The CDR3 DNA is TGCGCCAGCAGCGTTCTGGGTCGGGTTGAAGAGACCCAGTACTTC. Full variable domain (outside the CDR3, taken from reference TRBV5-1 and TRBJ2-5): KAGVTQTPRYLIKTRGQQVTLSCSPISGHRSVSWYQQTPGQGLQFLFEYFSETQRNKGNFPGRFSGRQFSNSRSEMNVSTLELGDSALYLCASSVLGRVEETQYFGPGTRLLVL.

This clonotype showed up just a few times. This rearrangement joins TRBV28 to TRBJ2-1, with 7 bases matching TRBD2. Germline loops: CDR1 MDHEN, CDR2 SYDVKM. Losses at the gene ends were 0 bases for V and 6 bases for J; bases not matched to a gene: 5. This CDR3 region has 15 residues. The CDR3 loop reads CASSLWSGVSNEQFF. The CDR3 region has the DNA TGTGCCAGCAGTTTATGGAGCGGGGTTAGCAATGAGCAGTTCTTC.

This clonotype has only a few counts. The CDR3 is CASTRTGTLNTGELFF. The DNA of the CDR3 is TGTGCCAGCACCAGAACCGGGACACTGAACACCGGGGAGCTGTTTTTT. This chain connects TRBV5-5 to TRBJ2-2; D perhaps matches TRBD1 (6 bases). V lost 6 bases to trimming and J lost 1 base, with 16 bases between them. CDR1 is SGHKS and CDR2 is YYEKEE in the germline V gene (reference sequence). This CDR3 has 16 amino acids.

The chain joins TRBV3-1 to TRBJ2-5; 13 bases fit TRBD2. V gave up 3 bases and J gave up 2 bases; unmatched junction bases: 9. This CDR3 region has 18 residues. From germline, CDR1 is LGHDT and CDR2 YNNKEL (reference sequence). The CDR3 sequence: CASSQSLAGGPAQETQYF. CDR3 nucleotides: TGTGCCAGCAGCCAGTCACTAGCGGGGGGGCCGGCTCAAGAGACCCAGTACTTC.